Shown below are 19 T cell receptor beta chains from a single sample sequenced in a study of radiotherapy plus CTLA-4 blockade in lung cancer. The data were produced by immunoSEQ multiplex PCR, yet TCRdb's version contains in-frame clones alone and is incomplete. The table has tens of thousands of clones, roughly 86% seen once. The sample was peripheral blood, taken from a patient treated with radiotherapy plus ipilimumab. Receptors originate from a human donor with non-small cell lung cancer whose response to radiotherapy plus ipilimumab could not be evaluated.

The chain links TRBV4-3 to TRBJ2-3; 7 bases are shared with TRBD2. The CDR3 covers 16 residues. From germline, CDR1 is LGHNA and CDR2 YSLEER. V dropped 4 bases and J dropped 4; count of bases not matched to a gene: 11. Here the CDR3 DNA reads TGCGCCAGCAGCCCGACCCGGGGCGGGAGTGCAGATACGCAGTATTTT. Its protein product is CASSPTRGGSADTQYF.

The rearrangement uses TRBV27 and TRBJ1-5; 11 bases align to TRBD1. The length of the CDR3 is 15 residues. Per germline, CDR1 MNHEY and CDR2 SMNVEV (reference sequence). With V trimmed by 6 bases and J by 5 bases, 6 bases remained unmatched. The DNA of the CDR3 is TGTGCCAGCAGAGACCGGGACAGGGGGGATCAGCCCCAGCATTTT. Its protein product is CASRDRDRGDQPQHF.

The chain carries TRBV5-4 and TRBJ2-5; 7 bases fit TRBD1. The CDR3 is 14 residues long. Germline lookup yields CDR1 SGHNT and CDR2 YYREEE (reference sequence). V was pared by 5 bases and J by 7 bases, with 11 bases of the junction left unmatched. CDR3: CASSPTGTDRTQYF. The CDR3 DNA follows: TGTGCCAGCAGTCCTACAGGGACAGACAGGACCCAGTACTTC.

This clone occurred a few times. In nucleotides, the CDR3 is TGTGCCAGCAGCCGGACAGCCTACGAGCAGTACTTC. It specifies CASSRTAYEQYF. This chain connects TRBV6-6 to TRBJ2-7; TRBD1 is a possible D gene (6 bases). Germline CDR1 and CDR2: MNHNY and SVGAGI (reference sequence). The ends were cut back, 6 bases at V and 2 bases at J, with 8 bases in the middle. The CDR3 contains 12 residues.

The chain combines TRBV7-8 with TRBJ2-1; D is ambiguous. Germline-derived CDR1 and CDR2 are SGHVS and FQNEAQ. The V gene lost 1 base and the J gene lost 1 base, with 17 bases spanning the gap. This CDR3 is built from 18 residues. The chain's CDR3 is CASSLENRPRSSYNEQFF. The CDR3 coding sequence is TGTGCCAGCAGCTTAGAGAACCGTCCGAGGAGTTCCTACAATGAGCAGTTCTTC.

The chain employs TRBV28 and TRBJ2-1; the D gene is possibly TRBD2 (6 bases). The V end was cut by 5 bases, the J end by 8 bases, with 22 bases between. This CDR3 contains 16 residues. Germline V gene lookup returns CDR1 MDHEN and CDR2 SYDVKM. This CDR3 is CASSLNILANGDEQFF. CDR3 bases: TGTGCCAGCAGTCTCAACATCCTAGCGAATGGCGATGAGCAGTTCTTC.

The rearrangement links TRBV5-1 to TRBJ2-2; a possible D gene is TRBD1 (6 bases). V was cut by 1 base and J by 9 bases, with 16 bases left in between. The CDR3 is made up of 15 amino acids. The germline V gene encodes CDR1 SGHRS and CDR2 YFSETQ. The CDR3 sequence is CASSLIVGQGRELFF. The CDR3 region has the DNA TGCGCCAGCAGCTTGATCGTCGGCCAGGGGCGGGAGCTGTTTTTT. The full variable domain, completed using reference TRBV5-1 and TRBJ2-2, is KAGVTQTPRYLIKTRGQQVTLSCSPISGHRSVSWYQQTPGQGLQFLFEYFSETQRNKGNFPGRFSGRQFSNSRSEMNVSTLELGDSALYLCASSLIVGQGRELFFGEGSRLTVL.

This clone was observed once. This chain joins TRBV2 and TRBJ2-7; 7 positions match TRBD2. With V trimmed by 6 bases and J by 3 bases, 5 bases remained unmatched. This CDR3 comprises 13 residues. Germline CDR1 is SNHLY and CDR2 is FYNNEI. As DNA, the CDR3 is TGTGCCAGCAGGCCTAGCGGTAACTACGAGCAGTACTTC. It is translated as CASRPSGNYEQYF.

V and J are TRBV23-1 and TRBJ2-3, with 9 bases matching TRBD1. TRBV23-1 is flagged as an ORF with uncertain function. Trimming cost V 4 bases and J 10 bases; bases outside gene matches: 18. The CDR3 loop spans 17 amino acids. As DNA, the CDR3 is TGCGCCAGCAGTCGAGGAGGGACAGGGCGTCGGTTGTGGGCGCAGTATTTT. Residues: CASSRGGTGRRLWAQYF.

In its sample, this clone was seen once. The chain combines TRBV5-1 with TRBJ1-4, with 10 bases aligning to TRBD1. V dropped 0 bases and J dropped 7; count of bases not matched to a gene: 9. Per germline, CDR1 SGHRS and CDR2 YFSETQ. The CDR3 totals 17 residues. The CDR3 nucleotides are TGCGCCAGCAGCTTGGGGGACAGGGGATCCATGGGTGAAAAACTGTTTTTT. This codes for CASSLGDRGSMGEKLFF.

This chain uses TRBV19 with TRBJ1-1; tentatively, D is TRBD1 (6 bases). In germline, CDR1 is LNHDA, CDR2 SQIVND (reference sequence). With 3 bases removed from V and 5 bases from J, the gap between germline ends came to 16 bases. CDR3 size: 15 residues. The CDR3 sequence: CASSMGTSVWTEAFF. DNA for the CDR3: TGTGCCAGTAGTATGGGGACATCCGTTTGGACTGAAGCTTTCTTT.

The chain joins TRBV6-5 to TRBJ2-7; D remains ambiguous. V lost 5 bases, J lost 6 bases, and 17 bases lay in between. The CDR3 runs 14 residues. Germline V gene sequence: CDR1 MNHEY, CDR2 SVGAGI. The CDR3 sequence: CASSPDNLRSEQYF. In DNA, the CDR3 is TGTGCCAGCAGTCCCGACAACCTCCGAAGCGAGCAGTACTTC.

The gene calls are TRBV29-1 and TRBJ2-6; no firm D call. Germline lookup yields CDR1 SQVTM and CDR2 ANQGSEA. The CDR3 covers 17 residues. Deletions cut 0 bases from V and 1 base from J, with 13 bases between. The CDR3 loop reads CSVEDQTSGSGANVLTF. CDR3 nucleotides: TGCAGCGTTGAAGATCAGACTTCTGGATCTGGGGCCAACGTCCTGACTTTC.

The V gene is TRBV10-3, the J gene TRBJ2-1, with 9 bases lining up with TRBD2. Germline assignment: CDR1 ENHRY and CDR2 SYGVKD. The CDR3 has 16 amino acids. V shed 7 bases, J shed 8 bases, and the junction held 15 bases outside the gene matches. The CDR3 DNA follows: TGTGCCATCACTCGGATTTCGGCGGGAGGGCCGGATGAGCAGTTCTTC. This codes for CAITRISAGGPDEQFF.

The rearrangement uses TRBV7-2 and TRBJ1-1; 10 bases agree with TRBD1. The CDR3 sequence is 13 residues long. CDR1 SGHTA and CDR2 FQGNSA come from the germline V gene. The trim removed 4 bases at V and 4 bases at J, leaving 0 bases unmatched. CDR3 nucleotides: TGTGCCAGCAGCTGGACAGGGGGCACTGAAGCTTTCTTT. Encoded protein: CASSWTGGTEAFF.

The chain uses TRBV11-2 and TRBJ2-3, with 9 bases that match TRBD2. CDR3 size: 15 residues. V shed 3 bases, J shed 4 bases, and the junction held 5 bases outside the gene matches. CDR1 is SGHAT and CDR2 is FQNNGV in the germline V gene. The CDR3 loop is CASSFGGRGADTQYF. CDR3 nucleotides: TGTGCCAGCAGCTTCGGCGGGAGGGGCGCAGATACGCAGTATTTT.

The rearrangement joins TRBV28 to TRBJ1-2; D not certain. The CDR3 runs 14 residues. The ends were cut back, 5 bases at V and 2 bases at J, with 12 bases in the middle. Germline V gene sequence: CDR1 MDHEN, CDR2 SYDVKM. CDR3 residues: CASSPLRENYGYTF. The CDR3 DNA reads TGTGCCAGCAGTCCCCTGAGGGAAAACTATGGCTACACCTTC.

The chain is built from TRBV5-1 and TRBJ2-7; the match to TRBD2 covers 10 bases. The junction had 7 bases not matched to a gene; V was cut back by 3 bases and J by 1 base. The germline CDR1 and CDR2 sequences are SGHRS and YFSETQ. The CDR3 runs 16 residues. The CDR3 DNA sequence: TGCGCCAGCAGCTCTTCCCCAGCGGGAGGGTCCTACGAGCAGTACTTC. This gives the protein CASSSSPAGGSYEQYF.

This clone appeared once. This CDR3 is also generated by other DNA sequences in the sample. V is TRBV5-1 and J is TRBJ1-1; 7 bases fit TRBD1. Germline assignment: CDR1 SGHRS and CDR2 YFSETQ. Trimming removed 4 bases from V and 8 bases from J; junction bases left unmatched: 5. The CDR3 length is 12 residues. CDR3 loop: CASSPETGEAFF. In DNA form, the CDR3 reads TGCGCCAGCAGCCCGGAGACAGGGGAAGCTTTCTTT.